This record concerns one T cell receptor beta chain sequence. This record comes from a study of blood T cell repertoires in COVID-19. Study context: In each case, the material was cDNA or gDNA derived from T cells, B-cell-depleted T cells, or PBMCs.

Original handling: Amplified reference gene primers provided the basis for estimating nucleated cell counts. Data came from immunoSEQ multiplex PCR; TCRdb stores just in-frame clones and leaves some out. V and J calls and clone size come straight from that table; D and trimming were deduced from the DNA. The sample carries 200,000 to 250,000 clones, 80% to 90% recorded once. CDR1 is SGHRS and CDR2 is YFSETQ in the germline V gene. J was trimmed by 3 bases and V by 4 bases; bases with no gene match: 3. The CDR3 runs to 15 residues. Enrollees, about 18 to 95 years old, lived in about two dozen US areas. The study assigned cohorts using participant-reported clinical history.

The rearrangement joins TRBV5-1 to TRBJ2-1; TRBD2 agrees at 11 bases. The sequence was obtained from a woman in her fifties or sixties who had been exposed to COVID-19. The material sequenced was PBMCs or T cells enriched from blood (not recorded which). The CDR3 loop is CASSILAGGYNEQFF. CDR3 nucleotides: TGCGCCAGCAGCATCCTAGCGGGGGGCTACAATGAGCAGTTCTTC.